This T cell receptor beta chain was documented in a study of Ad26.COV2.S vaccination and SARS-CoV-2 variants. At the level of the study: In the study, Ad26.COV2.S was injected intramuscularly once, or twice 56 days apart.

Using immunoSEQ multiplex PCR, the repertoire was profiled, and TCRdb retains in-frame clones only, with some absent. The top ten clones hold less than 3.5% of a sample with roughly 250,000 clones, roughly 87% of them seen once. Regarding treatment: around 19 received Ad26.COV2.S at low or high dose, single or two shots; about 5 received placebo; per-sample allocation not given. Collection of samples fell on day 63 after the first vaccine or placebo injection. Losses at the gene ends were 4 bases for V and 7 bases for J; bases not matched to a gene: 5. CDR3 length equals 14 residues. Germline CDR1 reads SGHRS; CDR2 reads YFSETQ.

This sequence joins TRBV5-1 and TRBJ1-5; TRBD1 agrees at 10 bases. The sequencing used peripheral blood, collected in a trial of Ad26.COV2.S vaccine versus placebo. The receptor was isolated from a person between 18 and 60 years old who received the Ad26.COV2.S COVID-19 vaccine or a placebo. The CDR3: CASSPGTGDQPQHF. CDR3 DNA: TGCGCCAGCAGCCCTGGGACAGGGGACCAGCCCCAGCATTTT.